These T cell receptor beta chains were read from a single sample in a study of blood T cell repertoires in COVID-19. Assay used: immunoSEQ multiplex PCR; TCRdb lists only in-frame clones, some missing. This sample carries 120,000 to 150,000 clones, around 80% of them seen once, and the ten largest clones take under 15%. The specimen sequenced was peripheral blood. The receptors were sampled from a man between 60 and 75 years old with active or convalescent COVID-19. Each CDR3 is given with its conserved first and last residue. The D gene is left open where the match is weak. Size is stated for part of the rows, as once, few or many counts, or as a class when the clone is expanded.

d_call	v_call	clone_size	j_call	cdr3_nt	cdr3_aa
.	TRBV2	.	TRBJ1-1	TGTGCCAGCAAGACGGGGGGCTCTGAAGCTTTCTTT	CASKTGGSEAFF
TRBD1	TRBV7-3	once	TRBJ1-2	TGTGCCAGCAGCCCCACCCGGGACAGCCTCTATGGCTACACCTTC	CASSPTRDSLYGYTF
.	TRBV9	once	TRBJ2-2	TGTGCCAGCAGCTCCCGGACTGGGGTTCCCGGGGAGCTGTTTTTT	CASSSRTGVPGELFF
TRBD2	TRBV5-6	.	TRBJ2-7	TGTGCCAGCAGCCCAGGCATGAGCGGGAGGGAATTAATCTACGAGCAGTACTTC	CASSPGMSGRELIYEQYF
TRBD2	TRBV28	many	TRBJ2-5	TGTGCCAGCAGTTTATCGACTAGCGGGTACCAAGAGACCCAGTACTTC	CASSLSTSGYQETQYF
.	TRBV6-7	.	TRBJ2-2	TGTGCCAGCAGTTACAGTCGGGACATAAACACCGGGGAGCTGTTTTTT	CASSYSRDINTGELFF
TRBD1	TRBV6-5	.	TRBJ2-7	TGTGCCAGCAGTTCCGGGACAGTGCAGTACTTC	CASSSGTVQYF
TRBD1	TRBV10-3	.	TRBJ2-6	TGTGCCATCCGAGAGGGGGCAACTGGGGCCAACGTCCTGACTTTC	CAIREGATGANVLTF
.	TRBV28	.	TRBJ1-6	TGTGCCAGTCTAGCGGGAAATTCACCCCTCCACTTT	CASLAGNSPLHF
.	TRBV10-3	.	TRBJ2-7	TGTGCCATCAGTGGCCCGGGGGTTTTTGTCGGGCAGTACTTC	CAISGPGVFVGQYF
.	TRBV29-1	.	TRBJ2-5	TGCAGCGTCAGTACAGGCGGTCAAGAGACCCAGTACTTC	CSVSTGGQETQYF
.	TRBV9	once	TRBJ1-4	TGTGCCAGCAGCGTAGGTTCAGACAGTGAAAAACTGTTTTTT	CASSVGSDSEKLFF
TRBD1	TRBV6-5	.	TRBJ1-1	TGTGCCAGCAGCAGGGACAGGGATTCGAACACTGAAGCTTTCTTT	CASSRDRDSNTEAFF
TRBD1	TRBV10-3	.	TRBJ2-6	TGTGCCATCAGTGGGGGACAGGGGGACTCTGGGGCCAACGTCCTGACTTTC	CAISGGQGDSGANVLTF
.	TRBV7-3	.	TRBJ1-1	TGTGCCAGCAGCTTAACGCGAGAGAACACTGAAGCTTTCTTT	CASSLTRENTEAFF
.	TRBV30	.	TRBJ2-1	TGTGCCTGGAGTCCACCCGGGAGTAATGAGCAGTTCTTC	CAWSPPGSNEQFF
TRBD1	TRBV28	.	TRBJ2-7	TGTGCCAGCAGCGGGACAGCCTTCTACGAGCAGTACTTC	CASSGTAFYEQYF
.	TRBV19	.	TRBJ1-1	TGTGCCAGTAGTATTATGAGGGATAAAGCTTTCTTT	CASSIMRDKAFF
TRBD2	TRBV11-3	.	TRBJ2-1	TGTGCCAGCAGCAGTCTAGCGGCGACTAATTGGATTGAGCAGTTCTTC	CASSSLAATNWIEQFF
TRBD2	TRBV19	.	TRBJ2-2	TGTGCCAGTAGGGTGACTAGCGGGATTTCGGGGGAGCTGTTTTTT	CASRVTSGISGELFF
TRBD1	TRBV19	few	TRBJ2-7	TGTGCCAGTAGTATGACAGGGGGCGAGTACGAGCAGTACTTC	CASSMTGGEYEQYF
.	TRBV10-3	.	TRBJ1-3	TGTGCCATCAGTGAGTCGCAGATCTCCTCTGGAAACACCATATATTTT	CAISESQISSGNTIYF
TRBD1	TRBV5-5	.	TRBJ1-6	TGTGCCAGCAGCCCCCTTGGGGACAGCAATAATTCACCCCTCCACTTT	CASSPLGDSNNSPLHF
.	TRBV19	.	TRBJ2-1	TGTGCCAGTAGTCCCTCTCGTTGGGGCGGAGAGCAGTTCTTC	CASSPSRWGGEQFF
TRBD1	TRBV7-3	.	TRBJ2-2	TGTGCCAGCAGCCAGGGGACAGGGGGCAGCACCGGGGAGCTGTTTTTT	CASSQGTGGSTGELFF
.	TRBV11-2	.	TRBJ2-5	TGTGCCAGCAGCCTACCGGACGGACCTCGGGGGACCCAGTACTTC	CASSLPDGPRGTQYF
TRBD1	TRBV19	.	TRBJ1-5	TGTGCCAGTAGCGTGGGACAGCTCAATCAGCCCCAGCATTTT	CASSVGQLNQPQHF
TRBD1	TRBV6-2/TRBV6-3	.	TRBJ1-2	TGTGCCAGCAGTTACGCGGGACAGCCCTTAAACTATGGCTACACCTTC	CASSYAGQPLNYGYTF
TRBD2	TRBV28	.	TRBJ2-1	TGTGCCAGCAGTTCCCTAGCGGGAGTGAGTTACAATGAGCAGTTCTTC	CASSSLAGVSYNEQFF
.	TRBV28	.	TRBJ1-6	TGTGCCAGCAGTTTATGGGGGGCCAGCAGATCACCCCTCCACTTT	CASSLWGASRSPLHF
.	TRBV7-6	.	TRBJ1-2	TGTGCCAGCAGCTTATCAGTGGGCGGCTACACCTTC	CASSLSVGGYTF
.	TRBV5-1	.	TRBJ1-1	TGCGCCAGCAGCTTGGCCCCCGGGAACACTGAAGCTTTCTTT	CASSLAPGNTEAFF
.	TRBV3-1/TRBV3-2	.	TRBJ1-5	TGTGCCAGCAGCCAAGACCTCGGTCAGCCCCAGCATTTT	CASSQDLGQPQHF
.	TRBV4-2	.	TRBJ2-3	TGTGCCAGCAGCCTAGAGGGCTTTCAAGGAGGGACAGATACGCAGTATTTT	CASSLEGFQGGTDTQYF
.	TRBV9	.	TRBJ2-1	TGTGCCAGCAGCGTGGGCGTAATCCTAAATGAGCAGTTCTTC	CASSVGVILNEQFF
.	TRBV5-1	.	TRBJ1-2	TGCGCCAGCAGCTCAGGACAGTTCTATGGCTACACCTTC	CASSSGQFYGYTF
.	TRBV15	.	TRBJ1-5	TGTGCCACCAGCCTAGACAGTAGCAATCAGCCCCAGCATTTT	CATSLDSSNQPQHF
.	TRBV5-4	.	TRBJ1-2	TGTGCCAGCAGCTTGGATGCGACAGTCTATGGCTACACCTTC	CASSLDATVYGYTF
.	TRBV2	few	TRBJ2-1	TGTGCCAGCAGTGAATCAGGGAAAAATGAGCAGTTCTTC	CASSESGKNEQFF
TRBD1	TRBV6-6	.	TRBJ1-6	TGTGCCAGCAGTTACTCGACAGGGAGAAATTCACCCCTCCACTTT	CASSYSTGRNSPLHF
TRBD2	TRBV7-8	few	TRBJ2-2	TGTGCCAGCAGACAGACCGGGACTAGCAGAACCGGGGAGCTGTTTTTT	CASRQTGTSRTGELFF
TRBD2	TRBV24-1	.	TRBJ2-5	TGTGCCACCAGTGCCCGACTAGCGGGCGGAGAGACCCAGTACTTC	CATSARLAGGETQYF
TRBD1	TRBV7-3	.	TRBJ2-7	TGTGCCAGCAGCTCCGGGACAGGCGCCTACGAGCAGTACTTC	CASSSGTGAYEQYF
TRBD2	TRBV27	.	TRBJ2-5	TGTGCGGCGGGGCGGGAGGCCCCCTTGGGAGAGACCCAGTACTTC	CAAGREAPLGETQYF
TRBD1	TRBV7-9	.	TRBJ2-7	TGTGCCAGCAGCACCCGACAGGGGGATCTCTCCTACGAGCAGTACTTC	CASSTRQGDLSYEQYF
.	TRBV28	.	TRBJ1-6	TGTGCCAGCAGTTTTAACCTAATACGGGGTTCACCCCTCCACTTT	CASSFNLIRGSPLHF